These T cell receptor beta chains were read from a single sample in a study of cytomegalovirus exposure and HLA in healthy donors. Only in-frame clones appear in the TCRdb table, and some are missing; sequencing was by immunoSEQ multiplex PCR. The sample holds about 140,000 clones, approximately 9% seen once. The specimen sequenced was PBMCs. The receptors were sampled from a male donor in good health and CMV-seronegative. CDR3s include the opening cysteine and the closing phenylalanine or tryptophan. Each record gives: D gene, J gene, V gene, clone size, CDR3 protein, CDR3 DNA. A D gene is named only where the DNA matches it firmly. Only some rows state a clone size, as once, few, many or a class for expanded clones.

>TRBD2|TRBJ2-4|TRBV6-5|-
CASRRLAGRGDIQYF
TGTGCCAGCAGGCGACTAGCGGGGAGGGGGGACATTCAGTACTTC
>-|TRBJ1-5|TRBV7-2|-
CASSLADYSNQPQHF
TGTGCCAGCAGCTTAGCGGACTATAGCAATCAGCCCCAGCATTTT
>-|TRBJ1-6|TRBV4-3|few
CASSQDPRDNSPLHF
TGCGCCAGCAGCCAAGATCCCCGGGATAATTCACCCCTCCACTTT
>-|TRBJ1-6|TRBV5-6|-
CASTPRGQSPLHF
TGTGCCAGCACCCCCAGGGGCCAATCACCCCTCCACTTT
>-|TRBJ1-1|TRBV30|few
CAWVNQGGPFSAEAFF
TGTGCCTGGGTTAACCAGGGAGGGCCGTTCAGCGCTGAAGCTTTCTTT
>-|TRBJ2-6|TRBV7-2|few
CASSFGQFYSGANVLTF
TGTGCCAGCAGCTTCGGACAGTTTTACTCTGGGGCCAACGTCCTGACTTTC
>-|TRBJ2-1|TRBV14|few
CASSPKQILYEQFF
TGTGCCAGCAGCCCCAAACAGATTTTGTATGAGCAGTTCTTC
>-|TRBJ2-1|TRBV27|few
CASSFRLLFPQFF
TGTGCCAGCAGTTTCCGACTTTTATTTCCGCAGTTCTTC
>-|TRBJ1-2|TRBV27|few
CASSTLANYGYTF
TGTGCCAGCAGTACTCTGGCTAACTATGGCTACACCTTC
>-|TRBJ1-6|TRBV10-3|-
CAINGQSDNSPLHF
TGTGCCATCAATGGACAGTCAGATAATTCACCCCTCCACTTT
>TRBD2|TRBJ2-3|TRBV5-1|-
CASGQTGGPTDTQYF
TGCGCCAGCGGACAGACGGGGGGGCCCACAGATACGCAGTATTTT
>TRBD1|TRBJ2-2|TRBV29-1|-
CSVELGHRGPNTGELFF
TGCAGCGTTGAATTGGGGCACAGGGGGCCAAACACCGGGGAGCTGTTTTTT
>TRBD1|TRBJ1-5|TRBV19|few
CASTPWATGDSSNQPQHF
TGTGCCAGTACCCCATGGGCGACAGGGGATTCTAGCAATCAGCCCCAGCATTTT
>-|TRBJ2-7|TRBV6-6|few
CATEGRPSYEQYF
TGTGCCACCGAAGGGAGGCCTTCCTACGAGCAGTACTTC
>-|TRBJ1-5|TRBV2|few
CASSDGSGETRPQHF
TGTGCCAGCAGTGATGGATCAGGTGAGACCCGGCCCCAGCATTTT
>-|TRBJ2-7|TRBV6-5|-
CASSPHGGTSYEQYF
TGTGCCAGCAGTCCCCATGGGGGCACCTCCTACGAGCAGTACTTC
>-|TRBJ2-7|TRBV6-6|few
CASSREDEQYF
TGTGCCAGCAGTCGAGAGGACGAGCAGTACTTC
>TRBD1|TRBJ2-2|TRBV2|few
CASRGDRNTGELFF
TGTGCCAGCAGGGGGGACAGGAACACCGGGGAGCTGTTTTTT
>TRBD2|TRBJ2-3|TRBV4-2|few
CASSQEGRLAGGFGTDTQYF
TGTGCCAGCAGCCAAGAGGGGAGACTAGCGGGGGGGTTTGGCACAGATACGCAGTATTTT
>-|TRBJ2-6|TRBV6-5|-
CAAGRNSGANVLTF
TGTGCTGCGGGACGTAACTCTGGGGCCAACGTCCTGACTTTC
>-|TRBJ1-1|TRBV4-1|-
CASSQELTGSLSSAFF
TGCGCCAGCAGCCAAGAACTAACAGGGTCGTTGAGTTCGGCTTTCTTT
>TRBD1|TRBJ1-2|TRBV7-3|few
CASSLKIDRGIGYTF
TGTGCCAGCAGCTTAAAGATCGACAGGGGCATAGGCTACACCTTC
>TRBD2|TRBJ2-4|TRBV4-3|-
CASSRTQLAGGPGLNIQYF
TGCGCCAGCAGCCGGACCCAACTAGCGGGAGGGCCAGGGTTGAACATTCAGTACTTC
>-|TRBJ2-1|TRBV14|-
CASSQNQREQFF
TGTGCCAGCAGCCAAAATCAGCGCGAGCAGTTCTTC
>TRBD2|TRBJ2-5|TRBV2|few
CASSLTSGWQTQYF
TGTGCCAGCAGTCTGACTAGCGGATGGCAGACCCAGTACTTC
>TRBD2|TRBJ2-7|TRBV29-1|few
CSVEDGTSGTYEQYF
TGCAGCGTTGAAGACGGGACTAGCGGTACCTACGAGCAGTACTTC
>-|TRBJ1-1|TRBV7-2|-
CASSLGRGNTEAFF
TGTGCCAGCAGCTTAGGAAGGGGAAACACTGAAGCTTTCTTT
>TRBD2|TRBJ2-7|TRBV11-2|few
CASSLDLGLAGAYEQYF
TGTGCCAGCAGCTTAGATCTAGGACTAGCGGGGGCCTACGAGCAGTACTTC
>TRBD1|TRBJ1-4|TRBV28|-
CASSGDREKLFF
TGTGCCAGCAGTGGGGACAGGGAAAAACTGTTTTTT
>-|TRBJ1-1|TRBV5-6|-
CASSLSQGAEAFF
TGTGCCAGCAGCCTCTCCCAGGGCGCTGAAGCTTTCTTT
>TRBD1|TRBJ2-5|TRBV6-5|-
CASSPGQTYQETQYF
TGTGCCAGCAGCCCGGGACAGACGTACCAAGAGACCCAGTACTTC
>TRBD1|TRBJ2-5|TRBV5-1|-
CASSLDLTGAGETQYF
TGCGCCAGCAGCTTGGATTTGACAGGGGCGGGAGAGACCCAGTACTTC
>-|TRBJ1-5|TRBV19|-
CASRDTVNQPQHF
TGTGCCAGTCGGGACACTGTCAATCAGCCCCAGCATTTT
>TRBD1|TRBJ1-2|TRBV11-1|-
CASSPRTGGRGGYTF
TGTGCCAGCAGCCCCCGGACAGGGGGTAGAGGTGGCTACACCTTC
>-|TRBJ1-5|TRBV4-2|few
CASSQNDGGNQPQHF
TGTGCCAGCAGCCAAAACGACGGGGGCAATCAGCCCCAGCATTTT
>-|TRBJ1-1|TRBV2|few
CAGSRGLNTEAFF
TGTGCCGGTAGTAGGGGGTTGAACACTGAAGCTTTCTTT
>-|TRBJ1-1|TRBV2|-
CASREAGLRNTEAFF
TGTGCCAGCAGAGAGGCGGGACTCAGAAACACTGAAGCTTTCTTT
>-|TRBJ2-2|TRBV5-1|-
CASSFGLRNTGELFF
TGCGCCAGCAGCTTCGGGTTGAGGAACACCGGGGAGCTGTTTTTT
>-|TRBJ1-5|TRBV6-6|few
CASSSWQGLTQPQHF
TGTGCCAGCAGTTCTTGGCAGGGGCTAACTCAGCCCCAGCATTTT
>-|TRBJ1-5|TRBV13|-
CASSFGQGIQPQHF
TGTGCCAGCAGCTTCGGTCAGGGGATTCAGCCCCAGCATTTT
>TRBD2|TRBJ2-2|TRBV5-1|-
CASSRTSGVNTGELFF
TGCGCCAGCAGTCGGACTAGCGGGGTGAACACCGGGGAGCTGTTTTTT
>TRBD1|TRBJ2-1|TRBV4-3|-
CASSQGGQGAKNEQFF
TGCGCCAGCAGCCAAGGGGGACAGGGGGCAAAAAATGAGCAGTTCTTC
>-|TRBJ1-5|TRBV6-1|few
CASSGTADNQPQHF
TGTGCCAGCAGTGGGACAGCGGATAATCAGCCCCAGCATTTT
>TRBD2|TRBJ2-1|TRBV4-3|few
CASSQDRRTSGGKYNEQFF
TGCGCCAGCAGCCAAGATAGGAGGACTAGCGGGGGAAAATACAATGAGCAGTTCTTC
>TRBD1|TRBJ1-1|TRBV23-1|few
CASSRKDREAFF
TGCGCCAGCAGTCGTAAGGACAGGGAAGCTTTCTTT
>TRBD1|TRBJ2-5|TRBV27|few
CASSPGTVHLQETQYF
TGTGCCAGCAGCCCCGGGACAGTACATTTACAAGAGACCCAGTACTTC
>-|TRBJ1-2|TRBV29-1|-
CSARGGEANYGYTF
TGCAGCGCCCGCGGAGGGGAAGCTAACTATGGCTACACCTTC
>-|TRBJ2-2|TRBV5-4|few
CASSFGLRTGELFF
TGTGCCAGCAGCTTTGGACTTCGCACCGGGGAGCTGTTTTTT
>-|TRBJ2-7|TRBV7-8|-
CASSLGRPGYYEQYF
TGTGCCAGCAGCTTAGGCCGTCCAGGATACTACGAGCAGTACTTC
>TRBD2|TRBJ2-1|TRBV5-1|few
CASSPSGVSYNEQFF
TGCGCCAGCAGCCCTAGCGGGGTCTCCTACAATGAGCAGTTCTTC
>-|TRBJ1-3|TRBV4-1|few
CASSQVHDSGNTIYF
TGCGCCAGCAGCCAAGTACACGACTCTGGAAACACCATATATTTT
>-|TRBJ2-7|TRBV30|-
CAWTTGHEQYF
TGTGCCTGGACTACAGGGCACGAGCAGTACTTC
>-|TRBJ2-2|TRBV5-3|-
CARSHLRSGGELFF
TGTGCCAGAAGTCACCTGCGCTCCGGCGGGGAGCTGTTTTTT
>-|TRBJ1-5|TRBV7-2|-
CASSPFPRAETRLWPQHF
TGTGCCAGCAGCCCATTCCCAAGGGCAGAGACTAGATTGTGGCCCCAGCATTTT
>-|TRBJ2-3|TRBV10-3|-
CAISEIGATDTQYF
TGTGCCATCAGTGAGATTGGGGCGACAGATACGCAGTATTTT